This TCR beta chain was sequenced during a study of blood T cell repertoires in COVID-19. Original methodology: The authors estimated nucleated cell counts from reference gene primer amplification. Libraries were prepared by immunoSEQ multiplex PCR; TCRdb keeps only in-frame clonotypes and omits some of them. V and J calls and clone size are as listed in that table; D and trimming were resolved from the DNA. The sample consists of around 56,000 clones, 79% of them appearing once. The source is a man between 60 and 70 years old with acute or convalescent COVID-19. The source material was peripheral blood.

The chain's CDR3 is CASSVGLAGAQETQYF. CDR3 DNA sequence: TGTGCCAGCAGCGTCGGACTAGCGGGGGCTCAAGAGACCCAGTACTTC. The chain joins TRBV9 to TRBJ2-5; 13 bases line up with TRBD2. The CDR3 length is 16 residues. V shed 2 bases, J shed 2 bases, and the junction held 3 bases outside the gene matches. Germline CDR1 SGDLS, CDR2 YYNGEE.